This paragraph reports one T cell receptor beta chain. The conserved closing phenylalanine or tryptophan is absent in this CDR3, likely reflecting a read error. The limits of the CDR3 on the DNA are not certain, so only TCRdb's listed CDR3 is given. These data come from a study of blood T cell repertoires in COVID-19. The overall study: T cells, B-cell-depleted T cells, or PBMCs provided the cDNA or gDNA that served as material.

Methods used by the authors: Cell counts per sample came from amplifying reference gene primers. Assay: immunoSEQ multiplex PCR; the TCRdb copy retains only in-frame clones and omits some. The D gene and trimming were derived from the DNA, and the V and J assignments and clone size from that table. The sample includes about 250,000 clones, 84% of them seen just once. The CDR3 adds up to 13 amino acids, both ends counted. Germline V gene sequence: CDR1 SEHNR, CDR2 FQNEAQ (reference sequence). The rearrangement links TRBV7-9 to TRBJ1-2; the table names TRBD1, a call not compared with the DNA. Sequencing was performed on peripheral blood. The sequence derives from a woman aged 40 to 50 who had recovered from COVID-19. CDR3 residues: CASSLDLGQGENL.